Following are 23 T cell receptor beta chains from one sample sequenced in a study of CD8+ T cells in alopecia areata. Following extraction, RNA underwent reverse transcription to cDNA, which served as the sequencing template. Sequencing was performed with immunoSEQ multiplex PCR; in TCRdb, only in-frame clones are kept and a portion is missing. The sample records over 200,000 clones, about 53% being singletons. This specimen was CD4+ T cells sorted from blood, taken at week 0. Source of these receptors: a human donor with alopecia areata.

The chain recombines TRBV30 with TRBJ1-5; the match to TRBD1 covers 9 bases. V lost 2 bases and J lost 3; bases outside the gene matches: 8. The CDR3 spans 16 residues. The germline V gene encodes CDR1 GTSNPN and CDR2 SVGIG (reference sequence). The CDR3 spells CAWSSLGTGTNQPQHF. CDR3 bases: TGTGCCTGGAGTTCCTTGGGGACAGGGACCAATCAGCCCCAGCATTTT.

The CDR3 region has the DNA TGTGCCGGAGGCTCCTACAATGAGCAGTTCTTC. Translating it yields CAGGSYNEQFF. The rearrangement links TRBV7-9 to TRBJ2-1, with a tentative D call TRBD2 (5 bases). V lost 11 bases, J lost 0 bases, and 5 bases lay in between. Germline CDR1 SEHNR, CDR2 FQNEAQ (reference sequence). This CDR3 region has 11 residues.

The rearrangement uses TRBV5-1 and TRBJ2-7; 10 positions agree with TRBD1. Trimming at V came to 5 bases and at J to 7 bases, leaving 12 bases not matched to a gene. CDR1 is SGHRS and CDR2 is YFSETQ in the germline V gene. The CDR3 is 15 amino acids. The CDR3 nucleotides are TGCGCCAGCAGTCTGGGGGACAGGGGCTCGGGAGAGCAGTACTTC. The encoded protein is CASSLGDRGSGEQYF.

This sequence joins TRBV10-3 and TRBJ2-3; 7 bases are a match to TRBD2. CDR3 length equals 16 residues. Unmatched junction bases numbered 14, after V lost 7 bases and J lost 4 bases. The germline gives CDR1 ENHRY, CDR2 SYGVKD. The CDR3 nucleotides read TGTGCCATCATGTTCGCGGGAGCCAAAGGGGCAGATACGCAGTATTTT. Translated: CAIMFAGAKGADTQYF.

The sample holds a few counts of this clone. The chain combines TRBV4-2 with TRBJ1-4, with D uncertain. Germline V lookup: CDR1 LGHNA, CDR2 YNFKEQ. This CDR3 has 15 residues. Trimming shortened V by 0 bases and J by 0 bases, and 5 bases separated the two germline ends. CDR3 nucleotides: TGTGCCAGCAGCCAAGATCTGGCAACTAATGAAAAACTGTTTTTT. This translates into CASSQDLATNEKLFF.

The J gene is TRBJ1-1, the V gene TRBV6-5; D is unclear. Trimming took 6 bases from V and 2 from J, leaving 10 bases between them. Germline CDR1 reads MNHEY; CDR2 reads SVGAGI. The CDR3 sequence is 13 residues long. CDR3 loop: CASRSDGNTEAFF. CDR3 in DNA: TGTGCCAGCAGAAGCGACGGTAACACTGAAGCTTTCTTT.

In nucleotides, the CDR3 is TGTGCCAGCAGTGTATTCAGCGGGAGTACCTACAATGAGCAGTTCTTC. Amino acid sequence: CASSVFSGSTYNEQFF. V usage is TRBV6-1 and J usage is TRBJ2-1, with 8 bases identical to TRBD2. J gave up 2 bases and V 4 bases, and 7 bases lay outside the gene matches. Germline CDR1 reads MNHNS; CDR2 reads SASEGT. The CDR3 is 16 residues long.

The chain is built from TRBV6-5 and TRBJ1-6; 7 bases are shared with TRBD1. Germline V CDR1 and CDR2: MNHEY, SVGAGI. The CDR3 has 15 amino acids. V lost 6 bases, J lost 7 bases, and 9 bases stayed unmatched. CDR3 residues: CASSLQGQRNSPLHF. The CDR3 DNA reads TGTGCCAGCAGCCTCCAGGGACAGAGAAATTCACCCCTCCACTTT.

The V gene is TRBV27, the J gene TRBJ2-4, with 9 positions matching TRBD1. This CDR3 spans 13 amino acids. Trimming removed 8 bases from V and 7 bases from J; junction bases left unmatched: 6. Germline V gene sequence: CDR1 MNHEY, CDR2 SMNVEV (reference sequence). The CDR3 region is CASGGQGLNIQYF. The CDR3 DNA is TGTGCCAGCGGAGGACAGGGGTTGAACATTCAGTACTTC.

In its sample, this clone was seen once. The V and J genes are TRBV4-1 and TRBJ1-2, with 7 bases lining up with TRBD1. J lost 3 bases, V lost 1 base, and 20 bases had no gene match. In germline, CDR1 is MGHRA, CDR2 YSYEKL. CDR3 length equals 20 residues. CDR3 region: CASSQAVYWGQNSNHYGYTF. DNA for the CDR3: TGCGCCAGCAGCCAAGCAGTCTATTGGGGACAGAATAGCAATCACTATGGCTACACCTTC.

This clone was seen only a few times. V usage is TRBV10-3 and J usage is TRBJ2-7; 8 bases are shared with TRBD1. Germline V gene sequence: CDR1 ENHRY, CDR2 SYGVKD. With V trimmed by 4 bases and J by 0 bases, 2 bases remained unmatched. This CDR3 spans 14 amino acids. In DNA, the CDR3 is TGTGCCATCAGTGGGACAGGGTACTCCTACGAGCAGTACTTC. It specifies CAISGTGYSYEQYF.

This chain connects TRBV6-5 to TRBJ2-1; D gene unclear. The CDR3 is 14 residues long. The germline CDR1 and CDR2 sequences are MNHEY and SVGAGI. V was shortened by 3 bases and J by 3 bases, with 9 bases between the two germline ends. The CDR3 reads CASSYSPYYNEQFF. The CDR3 DNA sequence: TGTGCCAGCAGTTATTCTCCTTACTACAATGAGCAGTTCTTC.

The gene calls are TRBV5-1 and TRBJ2-1; the D gene is possibly TRBD1 (6 bases). Germline CDR1 SGHRS, CDR2 YFSETQ. The ends were cut back, 0 bases at V and 7 bases at J, with 20 bases in the middle. The CDR3 runs to 17 residues. The CDR3 coding sequence is TGCGCCAGCAGCTTGGCCGTTAAATTAGGGGGAGCGAATGAGCAGTTCTTC. As protein: CASSLAVKLGGANEQFF.

The chain couples TRBV6-6 to TRBJ2-7, with TRBD1 as a possible D gene (6 bases). Per germline, CDR1 MNHNY and CDR2 SVGAGI (reference sequence). The CDR3 contains 13 residues. With 2 bases removed from V and 3 bases from J, the gap between germline ends came to 8 bases. CDR3 residues: CASSYDRSYEQYF. In nucleotides, the CDR3 is TGTGCCAGCAGTTACGACAGGAGCTACGAGCAGTACTTC.

This clone occurred once. The gene calls are TRBV30 and TRBJ2-3, with 7 bases fitting TRBD2. CDR1 is GTSNPN and CDR2 is SVGIG in the germline V gene (reference sequence). The CDR3 runs to 15 residues. Germline trimming cut 0 bases from V and 1 base from J; bases unmatched to any gene: 4. The CDR3 sequence: CAWSVGGGGTDTQYF. The DNA for the CDR3 is TGTGCCTGGAGTGTAGGCGGGGGTGGCACAGATACGCAGTATTTT. The full variable domain, rest sourced from reference TRBV30 and TRBJ2-3, is SQTIHQWPATLVQPVGSPLSLECTVEGTSNPNLYWYRQAAGRGLQLLFYSVGIGQISSEVPQNLSASRPQDRQFILSSKKLLLSDSGFYLCAWSVGGGGTDTQYFGPGTRLTVL.

The rearrangement links TRBV6-5 to TRBJ2-1; no firm D call. This CDR3 region has 13 residues. Germline values: CDR1 MNHEY, CDR2 SVGAGI. V was pared by 0 bases and J by 7 bases, with 7 bases between. CDR3 amino acids: CASSYSYGNEQFF. The DNA of the CDR3 is TGTGCCAGCAGTTACTCGTACGGGAATGAGCAGTTCTTC.

Only a few counts were recorded for this clone. The chain combines TRBV14 with TRBJ2-3, with D unclear. The CDR3 sequence is 12 residues long. V shed 3 bases and J shed 0 bases, with 1 base lying between them. Germline V gives CDR1 SGHDN, CDR2 FVKESK. The CDR3: CASSHSTDTQYF. The CDR3 region has the DNA TGTGCCAGCAGCCATAGCACAGATACGCAGTATTTT. Complete variable domain (other parts from reference TRBV14 and TRBJ2-3): EAGVTQFPSHSVIEKGQTVTLRCDPISGHDNLYWYRRVMGKEIKFLLHFVKESKQDESGMPNNRFLAERTGGTYSTLKVQPAELEDSGVYFCASSHSTDTQYFGPGTRLTVL.

J is TRBJ2-3 and V is TRBV20-1; the D is unclear. The germline V and J ends were trimmed by 7 bases and 6 bases, with 11 bases remaining between them. Germline V gene sequence: CDR1 DFQATT, CDR2 SNEGSKA (reference sequence). The CDR3 is 11 amino acids. CDR3 sequence: CSVEKRDTQYF. The CDR3 bases are TGCAGTGTCGAGAAGAGGGATACGCAGTATTTT.

The chain uses TRBV30 and TRBJ2-3; possibly TRBD1 for D (6 bases). Between the trimmed V and J ends, which lost 3 bases and 0 bases, there was a span of 7 bases. Germline assignment: CDR1 GTSNPN and CDR2 SVGIG (reference sequence). The CDR3 extends over 13 amino acids. The CDR3 loop reads CAWSGQSTDTQYF. The CDR3 DNA sequence: TGTGCCTGGAGCGGACAGAGCACAGATACGCAGTATTTT.

The rearrangement uses TRBV29-1 and TRBJ2-3; the match to TRBD2 covers 12 bases. The CDR3 spans 18 residues. V dropped 3 bases and J dropped 1; count of bases not matched to a gene: 11. Germline assignment: CDR1 SQVTM and CDR2 ANQGSEA. The CDR3 here is CSVEGAASGRARTDTQYF. CDR3 DNA: TGCAGCGTTGAGGGGGCTGCTAGCGGGAGGGCGCGCACAGATACGCAGTATTTT.

The V and J genes are TRBV4-2 and TRBJ2-4, with 7 bases that match TRBD2. This CDR3 comprises 17 residues. The junction had 5 bases not matched to a gene; V was cut back by 0 bases and J by 0 bases. CDR1 is LGHNA and CDR2 is YNFKEQ in the germline V gene. The CDR3 region is CASSQESLAVAKNIQYF. The CDR3 DNA reads TGTGCCAGCAGCCAAGAGTCCCTAGCGGTAGCCAAAAACATTCAGTACTTC.

This chain uses TRBV5-1 with TRBJ2-3; D remains ambiguous. Between the trimmed V and J ends, which lost 0 bases and 0 bases, there was a span of 11 bases. Germline V gives CDR1 SGHRS, CDR2 YFSETQ. The CDR3 runs 16 residues. Here the CDR3 reads CASSLGRFSSTDTQYF. CDR3 nucleotide sequence: TGCGCCAGCAGCTTGGGCAGATTTTCTAGCACAGATACGCAGTATTTT.

This clone was detected many times. The chain uses TRBV6-5 and TRBJ1-1; 7 bases match TRBD1. The CDR3 has 14 amino acids. The V gene's germline CDR1 is MNHEY and CDR2 SVGAGI. The J segment lost 6 bases and the V segment lost 2 bases, leaving 6 bases of the junction unmatched. The CDR3 sequence is CASSYRRGRSEAFF. The DNA of the CDR3 is TGTGCCAGCAGTTACAGAAGGGGGCGATCTGAAGCTTTCTTT.